The source of this T cell receptor beta chain is a study of blood T cell repertoires in COVID-19. In germline, CDR1 is SQVTM, CDR2 ANQGSEA. The CDR3 consists of 14 residues. Trimming shortened V by 7 bases and J by 1 base, and 16 bases separated the two germline ends. As processed by the authors: Estimated nucleated cell counts came from reference gene primer amplification. Here immunoSEQ multiplex PCR was the method, and the copy in TCRdb shows in-frame clones only, minus some. V and J calls and clone size follow that table, whereas D and trimming were derived from the DNA. Of 95,000 or so clones listed, 75% to 90% are singletons.

Sample: peripheral blood. This TCR was sampled from a man older than 75 with active or convalescent COVID-19. V and J are TRBV29-1 and TRBJ1-1; D remains unclear. CDR3 residues: CSAKERAQNTEAFF. The CDR3 DNA reads TGCAGCGCCAAGGAGAGGGCCCAGAACACTGAAGCTTTCTTT.